Listed below are T cell receptor beta chains from one sample, sequenced in a study of blood T cell repertoires in COVID-19. Profiled with immunoSEQ multiplex PCR; TCRdb holds only in-frame clones, not every one. The sample contains 300,000 to 450,000 clones, 89% of which appear only once. Sequenced sample: peripheral blood. These receptors originate from a woman aged 30 to 39 with COVID-19, enrolled during active disease. Each CDR3 is given with its conserved first and last residue. A D gene is named only where the DNA matches it firmly. For some rows the clone size is stated as once, few or many, or as a class when expanded; others skip it.

v_call: TRBV5-1; d_call: NA; j_call: TRBJ2-3; clone_size: NA; cdr3_nt: TGCGCCAGCAGCTTGGAGTCCAGGGGCATAGATACGCAGTATTTT; cdr3_aa: CASSLESRGIDTQYF
v_call: TRBV6-2/TRBV6-3; d_call: TRBD1; j_call: TRBJ2-2; clone_size: NA; cdr3_nt: TGTGCCAGCAGTTACCGCCAGGGGGTGAACACCGGGGAGCTGTTTTTT; cdr3_aa: CASSYRQGVNTGELFF
v_call: TRBV25-1; d_call: NA; j_call: TRBJ2-5; clone_size: NA; cdr3_nt: TGTGCCAGCCATAATGAGATGGAGACCCAGTACTTC; cdr3_aa: CASHNEMETQYF
v_call: TRBV11-2; d_call: NA; j_call: TRBJ2-2; clone_size: NA; cdr3_nt: TGTGCCAGCAGTTCTCTTCGGGTCCCCGGGGAGCTGTTTTTT; cdr3_aa: CASSSLRVPGELFF
v_call: TRBV24-1; d_call: TRBD1; j_call: TRBJ2-3; clone_size: once; cdr3_nt: TGTGCCACCAGCGACAGGGTAAGCACAGATACGCAGTATTTT; cdr3_aa: CATSDRVSTDTQYF
v_call: TRBV3-1/TRBV3-2; d_call: NA; j_call: TRBJ2-4; clone_size: NA; cdr3_nt: TGTGCCAGCAGCCAGGGGGGGCACATTCAGTACTTC; cdr3_aa: CASSQGGHIQYF
v_call: TRBV4-2; d_call: TRBD1; j_call: TRBJ2-7; clone_size: NA; cdr3_nt: TGTGCCAGCAGCCAAGTCGACAGGGTCCACGAGCAGTACTTC; cdr3_aa: CASSQVDRVHEQYF
v_call: TRBV6-5; d_call: NA; j_call: TRBJ1-2; clone_size: NA; cdr3_nt: TGTGCCAGCAGTTACTCGGGGTCAGGGAGGAACTATGGCTACACCTTC; cdr3_aa: CASSYSGSGRNYGYTF
v_call: TRBV5-4; d_call: TRBD1; j_call: TRBJ1-3; clone_size: NA; cdr3_nt: TGTGCCAGCAGCATGGGACAGGGCTCTGGAAACACCATATATTTT; cdr3_aa: CASSMGQGSGNTIYF
v_call: TRBV5-6; d_call: NA; j_call: TRBJ1-5; clone_size: NA; cdr3_nt: TGTGCCAGCAGCTTGGGAGGAGGGTTCAATCAGCCCCAGCATTTT; cdr3_aa: CASSLGGGFNQPQHF
v_call: TRBV13; d_call: TRBD2; j_call: TRBJ2-5; clone_size: NA; cdr3_nt: TGTGCCAGCAGCTCACGGACTAGCGTACATACCGTACAAGAGACCCAGTACTTC; cdr3_aa: CASSSRTSVHTVQETQYF
v_call: TRBV29-1; d_call: TRBD1; j_call: TRBJ1-3; clone_size: NA; cdr3_nt: TGCAGCGTCGTACAGGGGGCATCAGGAAACACCATATATTTT; cdr3_aa: CSVVQGASGNTIYF
v_call: TRBV4-1; d_call: NA; j_call: TRBJ2-3; clone_size: NA; cdr3_nt: TGCGCCAGCAGCCAAGTTCAGGGTAGCACAGATACGCAGTATTTT; cdr3_aa: CASSQVQGSTDTQYF
v_call: TRBV7-8; d_call: NA; j_call: TRBJ2-3; clone_size: NA; cdr3_nt: TGTGCCAGCAGCTCTCACAGTGGTGCGAGCACAGATACGCAGTATTTT; cdr3_aa: CASSSHSGASTDTQYF
v_call: TRBV12-3/TRBV12-4; d_call: TRBD1; j_call: TRBJ2-5; clone_size: NA; cdr3_nt: TGTGCCAGCAGCACAGGGGGCCAGACCCAGTACTTC; cdr3_aa: CASSTGGQTQYF
v_call: TRBV12-5; d_call: NA; j_call: TRBJ2-1; clone_size: NA; cdr3_nt: TGTGCTAGTGGTTTGGTACTGGGGCAGAGCTCCTACAATGAGCAGTTCTTC; cdr3_aa: CASGLVLGQSSYNEQFF
v_call: TRBV25-1; d_call: TRBD1; j_call: TRBJ1-1; clone_size: once; cdr3_nt: TGTGCCAGCAGTGAGGATCAGGGGGCTGTAGTCACTGAAGCTTTCTTT; cdr3_aa: CASSEDQGAVVTEAFF
v_call: TRBV25-1; d_call: NA; j_call: TRBJ1-5; clone_size: NA; cdr3_nt: TGTGCCAGCAGTGAATTAAAGGCCCGGGGGCCCCAGCATTTT; cdr3_aa: CASSELKARGPQHF
v_call: TRBV6-5; d_call: NA; j_call: TRBJ2-5; clone_size: NA; cdr3_nt: TGTGCCAGCAGTTATGGTCAGGGCCAAGGGACCCAGTACTTC; cdr3_aa: CASSYGQGQGTQYF
v_call: TRBV7-7; d_call: TRBD1; j_call: TRBJ2-7; clone_size: NA; cdr3_nt: TGTGCTAGCAGCTTGGGACAGGGGACCTACGAGCAGTACTTC; cdr3_aa: CASSLGQGTYEQYF
v_call: TRBV24-1; d_call: TRBD2; j_call: TRBJ2-3; clone_size: once; cdr3_nt: TGTGCCACCAGTGATCCCGAAGGGAGGGGCACAGATACGCAGTATTTT; cdr3_aa: CATSDPEGRGTDTQYF
v_call: TRBV7-2; d_call: TRBD1; j_call: TRBJ2-1; clone_size: NA; cdr3_nt: TGTGCCAGCAGCTTAGGGTTAGGGGGCACCTACAATGAGCAGTTCTTC; cdr3_aa: CASSLGLGGTYNEQFF
v_call: TRBV19; d_call: TRBD1; j_call: TRBJ1-6; clone_size: NA; cdr3_nt: TGTGCCAGTAGTACGGCCGGGACAGAGATTTATAATTCACCCCTCCACTTT; cdr3_aa: CASSTAGTEIYNSPLHF
v_call: TRBV7-8; d_call: TRBD1; j_call: TRBJ2-7; clone_size: NA; cdr3_nt: TGTGCCAGCAGCTTAGCGTGGAGGAGACAGGGGACCTACGAGCAGTACTTC; cdr3_aa: CASSLAWRRQGTYEQYF
v_call: TRBV6-5; d_call: NA; j_call: TRBJ1-6; clone_size: NA; cdr3_nt: TGTGCCAGCAGTTACGTATCCGAGGCCAATTCACCCCTCCACTTT; cdr3_aa: CASSYVSEANSPLHF
v_call: TRBV6-5; d_call: TRBD1; j_call: TRBJ1-2; clone_size: NA; cdr3_nt: TGTGCCAGCAGTTACCCGGGACAGGGGGGCTACACCTTC; cdr3_aa: CASSYPGQGGYTF
v_call: TRBV7-2; d_call: TRBD1; j_call: TRBJ2-5; clone_size: NA; cdr3_nt: TGTGCCAGCAGTCGGGACAGCCAAGAGACCCAGTACTTC; cdr3_aa: CASSRDSQETQYF
v_call: TRBV11-3; d_call: NA; j_call: TRBJ2-5; clone_size: NA; cdr3_nt: TGTGCCAGCAGCTTAGCCCTATCAACCCAGTACTTC; cdr3_aa: CASSLALSTQYF
v_call: TRBV7-7; d_call: TRBD2; j_call: TRBJ2-1; clone_size: NA; cdr3_nt: TGTGCTAGCAGCCCCATCCTAGCGGGGGGGCCGGAGGAGCAGTTCTTC; cdr3_aa: CASSPILAGGPEEQFF
v_call: TRBV10-3; d_call: NA; j_call: TRBJ2-3; clone_size: NA; cdr3_nt: TGTGCCATCAGTGAGAATCCTCGGGATACGCAGTATTTT; cdr3_aa: CAISENPRDTQYF
v_call: TRBV5-1; d_call: TRBD1; j_call: TRBJ1-2; clone_size: once; cdr3_nt: TGCGCCAGCAGGACAGGGGGCGCTAGCTATGGCTACACCTTC; cdr3_aa: CASRTGGASYGYTF
v_call: TRBV20-1; d_call: TRBD1; j_call: TRBJ1-1; clone_size: NA; cdr3_nt: TGCAGTGCTAGTGGTGCAGGGGGATCGAACACTGAAGCTTTCTTT; cdr3_aa: CSASGAGGSNTEAFF
v_call: TRBV7-2; d_call: NA; j_call: TRBJ1-6; clone_size: NA; cdr3_nt: TGTGCCAGCAGCTTAGACCAGGGCTCCTATAATTCACCCCTCCACTTT; cdr3_aa: CASSLDQGSYNSPLHF
v_call: TRBV6-6; d_call: TRBD1; j_call: TRBJ1-1; clone_size: NA; cdr3_nt: TGTGCCAGCAGTCGGGCGGGACAGGGGGCGCCGAGGACTGAAGCTTTCTTT; cdr3_aa: CASSRAGQGAPRTEAFF
v_call: TRBV9; d_call: TRBD1; j_call: TRBJ2-3; clone_size: NA; cdr3_nt: TGTGCCAGCAGCGTAGGGGACAGGGGTGGCACAGATACGCAGTATTTT; cdr3_aa: CASSVGDRGGTDTQYF
v_call: TRBV19; d_call: NA; j_call: TRBJ1-5; clone_size: NA; cdr3_nt: TGTGCCAGTAGTATGGGGGGGCGCAATCAGCCCCAGCATTTT; cdr3_aa: CASSMGGRNQPQHF
v_call: TRBV11-2; d_call: NA; j_call: TRBJ1-1; clone_size: NA; cdr3_nt: TGTGCCAGCAGCTTCTATACCTCGGGCACTGAAGCTTTCTTT; cdr3_aa: CASSFYTSGTEAFF
v_call: TRBV7-2; d_call: NA; j_call: TRBJ2-5; clone_size: once; cdr3_nt: TGTGCCAGCAGCTTATCGACAACCCAAGAGACCCAGTACTTC; cdr3_aa: CASSLSTTQETQYF
v_call: TRBV4-3; d_call: NA; j_call: TRBJ1-1; clone_size: NA; cdr3_nt: TGCGCCAGCACCACTAACATGAACACTGAAGCTTTCTTT; cdr3_aa: CASTTNMNTEAFF
v_call: TRBV29-1; d_call: NA; j_call: TRBJ2-1; clone_size: NA; cdr3_nt: TGCAGCGTTTCTTTTTCGGCGGTCGGCAATGAGCAGTTCTTC; cdr3_aa: CSVSFSAVGNEQFF